This record looks at one T cell receptor beta chain sequence and its context. Its antigen is unknown. The data were obtained in a study of OX40 agonist ivuxolimab in advanced cancers. Study details: The patients' treatment was ivuxolimab, an agonistic anti-OX40 (CD134) antibody. Every 2 weeks, ivuxolimab was infused into the patients intravenously at between 0.01 and 10 mg/kg. Patients enrolled in dose escalation were diagnosed with hepatocellular carcinoma, melanoma, renal cell or head and neck cancer.

TCRdb's copy holds only in-frame clones and misses some; the assay was immunoSEQ multiplex PCR. The sample consists of some 30,000 clones, less than 90% of them appearing once. Study results and limitations: Partial responders receiving 0.1-3.0 mg/kg showed among the lowest clonal expansion.

V lost 4 bases, J lost 0 bases, and 12 bases lay in between. The germline CDR1 and CDR2 sequences are MNHEY and SVGAGI. The CDR3 length is 16 residues. This TCR came from an adult with an advanced solid tumor such as melanoma, head and neck, liver or kidney cancer. The material sequenced was CD4+ or CD8+ T cells sorted from blood, taken in a trial of the OX40 agonist ivuxolimab. The rearrangement joins TRBV6-5 to TRBJ1-4; unclear D gene. As DNA, the CDR3 is TGTGCCAGCAGTTTAGGTTCAGGCACAACTAATGAAAAACTGTTTTTT. Amino acids: CASSLGSGTTNEKLFF.